A single sample is the source of the 25 T cell receptor beta chains below, sequenced in a study of PD-1 blockade in classical Hodgkin lymphoma. Relapse after autologous stem cell transplantation occurred in every patient, and brentuximab vedotin exposure varied. Sequencing used immunoSEQ multiplex PCR; TCRdb keeps in-frame clones, though not all of them. The sample gives under 95,000 clones, 92% of which show up once; approximately 2.4% is in the top ten. The sample was peripheral blood mononuclear cells (PBMCs), taken before the second cycle of nivolumab. Source of these receptors: a human donor with classical Hodgkin lymphoma.

V is TRBV7-3 and J is TRBJ2-3, with 14 bases identical to TRBD2. Germline values: CDR1 SGHTA, CDR2 FQGTGA. The CDR3 contains 17 residues. V was pared by 0 bases and J by 1 base, with 0 bases of the junction left unmatched. CDR3: CASSLTGLAGGTDTQYF. The CDR3 DNA reads TGTGCCAGCAGCTTAACGGGACTAGCGGGAGGCACAGATACGCAGTATTTT. The complete variable domain, with remaining parts taken from reference TRBV7-3 and TRBJ2-3, reads GAGVSQTPSNKVTEKGKYVELRCDPISGHTALYWYRQSLGQGPEFLIYFQGTGAADDSGLPNDRFFAVRPEGSVSTLKIQRTERGDSAVYLCASSLTGLAGGTDTQYFGPGTRLTVL.

This rearrangement joins TRBV28 to TRBJ2-3; D possibly uses TRBD1 or TRBD2 (5 bases each). Trimming took off 7 bases at V and 4 bases at J, with 18 bases between the two ends. Germline CDR1 and CDR2: MDHEN and SYDVKM. This CDR3 has 15 residues. The CDR3 DNA is TGTGCCAGCACCCTCCGGAGGCTAGGGGCAGATACGCAGTATTTT. This translates into CASTLRRLGADTQYF.

The rearrangement uses TRBV18 and TRBJ2-2; TRBD1 matches at 9 bases. V lost 0 bases to trimming and J lost 7 bases; unmatched junction nucleotides: 6. The CDR3 extends over 16 amino acids. Per the germline V gene, CDR1 is KGHSH and CDR2 is LQKENI. The CDR3 DNA reads as TGTGCCAGCTCACCACCGGGGGACAGGGCGAACGGGGAGCTGTTTTTT. Amino acid sequence: CASSPPGDRANGELFF.

The CDR3 region has the DNA TGTGCCAGCAGCGGGACTACACATAGGGGGTTTCAGTACTTC. This gives the protein CASSGTTHRGFQYF. This chain links TRBV5-8 with TRBJ2-5; D is possibly TRBD2 (7 bases). CDR1 and CDR2 (germline): SGHTS, YDEGEE. Trimming shortened V by 4 bases and J by 11 bases, and 21 bases separated the two germline ends. This CDR3 region has 14 residues.

DNA for the CDR3: TGTGCCAGCGGTTCCCAAGCAGGGAGTACCTACGAGCAGTACTTC. Protein product: CASGSQAGSTYEQYF. This rearrangement joins TRBV28 to TRBJ2-7, with D possibly being TRBD1 or TRBD2 (5 bases each). Looked up from germline, CDR1 is MDHEN and CDR2 is SYDVKM. The CDR3 is 15 residues long. Trimming removed 8 bases from V and 2 bases from J, with 19 bases in between. Full variable domain (missing parts from reference TRBV28 and TRBJ2-7): DVKVTQSSRYLVKRTGEKVFLECVQDMDHENMFWYRQDPGLGLRLIYFSYDVKMKEKGDIPEGYSVSREKKERFSLILESASTNQTSMYLCASGSQAGSTYEQYFGPGTRLTVT.

This chain joins TRBV19 and TRBJ2-2; D tentatively reads TRBD1 or TRBD2 (5 bases each). The CDR3 is 14 residues long. The germline CDR1 and CDR2 sequences are LNHDA and SQIVND (reference sequence). Trimming took off 4 bases at V and 6 bases at J, with 12 bases between the two ends. The CDR3 coding sequence is TGTGCCAGTAGTAGTGGGGGATTCGCCGGGGAGCTGTTTTTT. It encodes CASSSGGFAGELFF.

The rearrangement joins TRBV6-1 to TRBJ2-6, with a tentative D call TRBD1 (6 bases). The CDR3 is made up of 17 amino acids. With 0 bases removed from V and 4 bases from J, the gap between germline ends came to 13 bases. Germline V gene data show CDR1 as MNHNS and CDR2 as SASEGT. The CDR3 protein is CASSEAAAGVGANVLTF. DNA for the CDR3: TGTGCCAGCAGTGAAGCCGCGGCAGGGGTCGGGGCCAACGTCCTGACTTTC.

The chain is built from TRBV5-1 and TRBJ1-2; a possible D gene is TRBD1 (6 bases). Germline loops: CDR1 SGHRS, CDR2 YFSETQ. V was cut by 4 bases and J by 2 bases, with 12 bases left in between. The CDR3 loop spans 14 amino acids. CDR3: CASSPIQGNYGYTF. The CDR3 DNA sequence: TGCGCCAGCAGCCCTATTCAGGGGAACTATGGCTACACCTTC.

The V and J genes are TRBV27 and TRBJ2-2; D might be TRBD1 (5 bases). The germline V gene has CDR1 MNHEY and CDR2 SMNVEV (reference sequence). V lost 5 bases to trimming and J lost 4 bases, with 14 bases between them. CDR3 length equals 15 residues. The CDR3: CASSDPGLGTGELFF. The CDR3 nucleotides are TGTGCCAGCAGTGATCCAGGGCTGGGCACCGGGGAGCTGTTTTTT.

V gene TRBV7-9 combines with J gene TRBJ1-2, with D unclear. The germline V and J ends were trimmed by 2 bases and 2 bases, with 12 bases remaining between them. The CDR3 has 15 amino acids. The V gene's germline CDR1 is SEHNR and CDR2 FQNEAQ (reference sequence). CDR3 in amino acids: CASSLYSDRNYGYTF. The CDR3 nucleotides read TGTGCCAGCAGCTTATACAGCGACCGCAACTATGGCTACACCTTC. Drawing the rest from reference TRBV7-9 and TRBJ1-2, the complete variable domain is DTGVSQNPRHKITKRGQNVTFRCDPISEHNRLYWYRQTLGQGPEFLTYFQNEAQLEKSRLLSDRFSAERPKGSFSTLEIQRTEQGDSAMYLCASSLYSDRNYGYTFGSGTRLTVV.

The rearrangement links TRBV19 to TRBJ2-7; 13 bases are shared with TRBD2. Trimming cost V 1 base and J 6 bases; bases outside gene matches: 3. The CDR3 runs 15 residues. The germline V gene has CDR1 LNHDA and CDR2 SQIVND (reference sequence). CDR3 coding DNA: TGTGCCAGTAGTATAGGGGGGACTAGCGGGATCGAGCAGTACTTC. Residues: CASSIGGTSGIEQYF.

This clone was seen only a few times. The CDR3 loop is CASSSAPTFTGELFF. For the CDR3, the DNA is TGTGCCAGCAGCTCAGCCCCTACCTTCACCGGGGAGCTGTTTTTT. The chain employs TRBV7-2 and TRBJ2-2; no reliable D call. CDR1 and CDR2 (germline): SGHTA, FQGNSA. V was pared by 4 bases and J by 4 bases, with 13 bases between. This CDR3 is built from 15 residues.

This chain connects TRBV11-1 to TRBJ1-2, with D uncertain. Germline CDR1 reads SGHAT; CDR2 reads FQDESV (reference sequence). Deletions cut 1 base from V and 7 bases from J, with 10 bases between. The CDR3 has 13 residues. CDR3: CASSLVPESGYTF. Here the CDR3 DNA reads TGTGCCAGCAGCTTAGTACCGGAGAGTGGCTACACCTTC.

The V gene is TRBV10-1, the J gene TRBJ2-3; D remains unclear. The CDR3 loop spans 13 amino acids. The V gene lost 0 bases and the J gene lost 3 bases, with 4 bases spanning the gap. The germline CDR1 and CDR2 sequences are WNHNN and SYGVQD (reference sequence). The CDR3 spells CASSESWTDTQYF. The CDR3 bases are TGCGCCAGCAGTGAGTCGTGGACAGATACGCAGTATTTT.

The CDR3 protein is CASSGDRSSYEQYF. CDR3 in DNA: TGTGCCAGCAGCGGCGACAGGAGCTCCTACGAGCAGTACTTC. This chain links TRBV6-1 with TRBJ2-7; tentative D call: TRBD1 (6 bases). This CDR3 comprises 14 residues. CDR1 MNHNS and CDR2 SASEGT come from the germline V gene. The V end lost 6 bases, the J end lost 0 bases, and 12 bases lay between the germline ends.

The chain uses TRBV5-1 and TRBJ2-7; TRBD1 is a possible D gene (5 bases). V lost 2 bases and J lost 3, with 9 bases in between. The CDR3 has 13 amino acids. Germline V gene sequence: CDR1 SGHRS, CDR2 YFSETQ. CDR3 amino acids: CASSLTGLYEQYF. CDR3 DNA: TGCGCCAGCAGCTTAACAGGTCTCTACGAGCAGTACTTC.

Only a few counts were recorded for this clone. This chain connects TRBV30 to TRBJ1-1; possible D gene TRBD1, 5 bases. Looked up from germline, CDR1 is GTSNPN and CDR2 is SVGIG (reference sequence). The CDR3 runs 13 residues. V was trimmed by 4 bases and J by 3 bases, leaving 12 bases between them. CDR3 coding DNA: TGTGCCTGGACGGGAGAAGGGGACACTGAAGCTTTCTTT. This translates into CAWTGEGDTEAFF.

The V call is TRBV11-2, the J call TRBJ2-2; 9 bases agree with TRBD1. The V segment lost 4 bases and the J segment 2 bases; nucleotides outside the gene matches: 8. This CDR3 contains 17 residues. CDR1 and CDR2 from the germline V gene are SGHAT and FQNNGV. For the CDR3, the DNA is TGTGCCAGCAGCTGGAGGGCACAGGGGGCCAACACCGGGGAGCTGTTTTTT. Encoded protein: CASSWRAQGANTGELFF.

The rearrangement links TRBV2 to TRBJ2-1; a weak D match, TRBD2 (6 bases). Trimming pared 6 bases from V and 0 bases from J, leaving 12 bases between. Germline-derived CDR1 and CDR2 are SNHLY and FYNNEI. The CDR3 sequence is 15 residues long. CDR3 DNA: TGTGCCAGCAGGACTAGTTCGAGCTCCTACAATGAGCAGTTCTTC. Protein sequence: CASRTSSSSYNEQFF. The complete variable domain, with remaining parts taken from reference TRBV2 and TRBJ2-1, reads EPEVTQTPSHQVTQMGQEVILRCVPISNHLYFYWYRQILGQKVEFLVSFYNNEISEKSEIFDDQFSVERPDGSNFTLKIRSTKLEDSAMYFCASRTSSSSYNEQFFGPGTRLTVL.

The chain combines TRBV10-2 with TRBJ1-1, with D perhaps matching TRBD1 (5 bases). Germline V lookup: CDR1 WSHSY, CDR2 SAAADI. The CDR3 sequence is 12 residues long. V lost 3 bases and J 11 bases, leaving 13 bases between the germline ends. The CDR3 protein is CASSDRGPKAFF. The CDR3 bases are TGCGCCAGCAGTGATCGGGGCCCGAAGGCTTTCTTT.

V and J are TRBV28 and TRBJ2-7; 9 nucleotides match TRBD1. The CDR3 consists of 16 residues. Germline trimming cut 8 bases from V and 3 bases from J; bases unmatched to any gene: 14. From germline, CDR1 is MDHEN and CDR2 SYDVKM. This CDR3 is CASPPPSGTGNYEQYF. CDR3 nucleotides: TGTGCCAGCCCTCCCCCGAGTGGGACAGGGAACTACGAGCAGTACTTC.

The chain is built from TRBV7-6 and TRBJ2-5; 9 bases agree with TRBD2. Germline V lookup: CDR1 SGHVS, CDR2 FNYEAQ. With V trimmed by 0 bases and J by 2 bases, 10 bases remained unmatched. The CDR3 has 18 residues. The CDR3 DNA reads as TGTGCCAGCAGCTTAGCATTGGTTCTAGCGGGGTCACAAGAGACCCAGTACTTC. This encodes CASSLALVLAGSQETQYF.

This clone showed up just once. This rearrangement joins TRBV5-1 to TRBJ2-3; D not certain. The germline V gene has CDR1 SGHRS and CDR2 YFSETQ. The CDR3 extends over 14 amino acids. Trimming removed 1 base from V and 6 bases from J, with 12 bases in between. The CDR3 sequence is CASSLLDLRDTQYF. The CDR3 coding sequence is TGCGCCAGCAGCTTGTTAGATTTGCGTGATACGCAGTATTTT. The full variable domain, rest sourced from reference TRBV5-1 and TRBJ2-3, is KAGVTQTPRYLIKTRGQQVTLSCSPISGHRSVSWYQQTPGQGLQFLFEYFSETQRNKGNFPGRFSGRQFSNSRSEMNVSTLELGDSALYLCASSLLDLRDTQYFGPGTRLTVL.

This chain links TRBV29-1 with TRBJ2-7; 10 positions match TRBD2. This CDR3 has 14 amino acids. Trimming removed 4 bases from V and 3 bases from J; junction bases left unmatched: 6. Per the germline V gene, CDR1 is SQVTM and CDR2 is ANQGSEA. CDR3 DNA: TGCAGCGTTGGGTCTAGCGGGAGAGGCTACGAGCAGTACTTC. It yields the protein CSVGSSGRGYEQYF.

The V call is TRBV28, the J call TRBJ2-1; TRBD2 matches 9 bases. Germline trimming cut 6 bases from V and 10 bases from J; bases unmatched to any gene: 13. Germline V gene sequence: CDR1 MDHEN, CDR2 SYDVKM. The CDR3 is 15 residues long. The CDR3 region has the DNA TGTGCCAGCAGAATAGCGGGAGATTGGTTCGGGGAGCAGTTCTTC. As protein: CASRIAGDWFGEQFF.